The 10 T cell receptor beta chains listed next were all sequenced from one sample in a study of OX40 agonist ivuxolimab in advanced cancers. The table came from immunoSEQ multiplex PCR; TCRdb's copy has only in-frame clones and leaves some out. The data show around 21,000 clones, with 70% to 90% seen just once and over 20% held by the top ten. The input for sequencing was CD4+ or CD8+ T cells sorted from blood, taken in a trial of the OX40 agonist ivuxolimab. The receptors derive from an adult with an advanced solid tumor such as melanoma, head and neck, liver or kidney cancer.

The genes are TRBV7-6 and TRBJ2-5; D is perhaps TRBD2 (6 bases). The end of the DNA fits TRBJ2-7 better, so the J call may be wrong. The CDR3 sequence is 13 residues long. Looked up from germline, CDR1 is SGHVS and CDR2 is FNYEAQ. CDR3 region: CASSLSGAYEQYF. The CDR3 DNA sequence: TGTGCCAGCAGCTTATCGGGAGCCTACGAGCAGTACTTC.

The rearrangement joins TRBV5-1 to TRBJ2-1; D not certain. The CDR3 is made up of 12 amino acids. CDR1 is SGHRS, CDR2 YFSETQ, per germline. V shed 4 bases and J shed 9 bases, with 11 bases lying between them. CDR3 sequence reads: CASSPLLGEQFF. CDR3 sequence (DNA): TGCGCCAGCAGCCCGTTGCTCGGTGAGCAGTTCTTC.

CDR3 residues: CASSPRDRGNTGELFF. CDR3 nucleotide sequence: TGTGCCAGCAGCCCCCGGGACAGGGGGAACACCGGGGAGCTGTTTTTT. The chain combines TRBV7-9 with TRBJ2-2; TRBD1 agrees at 10 bases. The germline V gene has CDR1 SEHNR and CDR2 FQNEAQ (reference sequence). The CDR3 is 16 residues long. The V segment lost 5 bases and the J segment 1 base; nucleotides outside the gene matches: 4. Drawing the rest from reference TRBV7-9 and TRBJ2-2, the complete variable domain is DTGVSQNPRHKITKRGQNVTFRCDPISEHNRLYWYRQTLGQGPEFLTYFQNEAQLEKSRLLSDRFSAERPKGSFSTLEIQRTEQGDSAMYLCASSPRDRGNTGELFFGEGSRLTVL.

The chain carries TRBV19 and TRBJ2-2; D call uncertain. The germline V gene has CDR1 LNHDA and CDR2 SQIVND (reference sequence). The CDR3 is made up of 12 amino acids. The ends were cut back, 7 bases at V and 1 base at J, with 4 bases in the middle. The CDR3 DNA sequence: TGTGCCAGTAATCGGAACACCGGGGAGCTGTTTTTT. Its translation is CASNRNTGELFF.

The chain joins TRBV5-6 to TRBJ2-7; D not resolved. CDR3 length equals 11 residues. Per germline, CDR1 SGHDT and CDR2 YYEEEE. The V and J ends lost 2 bases and 7 bases respectively, with 7 bases between them. The CDR3 coding sequence is TGTGCCAGCAGCTTTTCGGTGGAGCAGTACTTC. Translation gives CASSFSVEQYF. Full variable domain (outside the CDR3, taken from reference TRBV5-6 and TRBJ2-7): DAGVTQSPTHLIKTRGQQVTLRCSPKSGHDTVSWYQQALGQGPQFIFQYYEEEERQRGNFPDRFSGHQFPNYSSELNVNALLLGDSALYLCASSFSVEQYFGPGTRLTVT.

The J gene is TRBJ2-7, the V gene TRBV6-5, with D tentatively TRBD1 (6 bases). The CDR3 is 16 residues long. Trimming took off 0 bases at V and 7 bases at J, with 19 bases between the two ends. Germline loops: CDR1 MNHEY, CDR2 SVGAGI. The DNA for the CDR3 is TGTGCCAGCAGTTACTCCCACAGGGTCGTTGGCTATGAGCAGTACTTC. This gives the protein CASSYSHRVVGYEQYF.

A word on this clone: A much larger clone differs from this one at a single base, so this may be a read error. The same CDR3 is also encoded by other DNA sequences in this sample. The chain carries TRBV5-6 and TRBJ1-6; D remains unclear. V was shortened by 0 bases and J by 8 bases, with 6 bases between the two germline ends. This CDR3 region has 13 residues. Germline V gives CDR1 SGHDT, CDR2 YYEEEE. CDR3: CASSLGTHSPLHF. CDR3 nucleotide sequence: TGTGCCAGCAGCTTGGGCACGCATTCACCCCTCCACTTT.

The chain uses TRBV7-9 and TRBJ2-3; 9 bases match TRBD1. The germline V gene encodes CDR1 SEHNR and CDR2 FQNEAQ (reference sequence). The CDR3 consists of 17 residues. Trimming removed 4 bases from V and 3 bases from J; junction bases left unmatched: 11. The CDR3 coding sequence is TGTGCCAGCAGCTACCGTCCCGGACAGGGGAGTACAGATACGCAGTATTTT. Its translation: CASSYRPGQGSTDTQYF.

The chain has TRBV11-3 and TRBJ2-2; D is uncertain. Germline CDR1 reads SGHNT; CDR2 reads YENEEA. The CDR3 extends over 13 amino acids. Trimming took 1 base from V and 5 from J, leaving 5 bases between them. In nucleotides, the CDR3 is TGTGCCAGCAGCTTAGTTGGGACCGGGGAGCTGTTTTTT. Its protein is CASSLVGTGELFF.

This clone qualifies as medium-sized. The rearrangement joins TRBV11-2 to TRBJ1-1; D is unclear. V was cut by 3 bases and J by 5 bases, with 10 bases left in between. The germline V gene has CDR1 SGHAT and CDR2 FQNNGV. This CDR3 spans 13 amino acids. CDR3 sequence reads: CASSLGLGTEAFF. CDR3 nucleotides: TGTGCCAGCAGCTTGGGATTGGGAACTGAAGCTTTCTTT. Full variable domain (missing parts from reference TRBV11-2 and TRBJ1-1): EAGVAQSPRYKIIEKRQSVAFWCNPISGHATLYWYQQILGQGPKLLIQFQNNGVVDDSQLPKDRFSAERLKGVDSTLKIQPAKLEDSAVYLCASSLGLGTEAFFGQGTRLTVV.